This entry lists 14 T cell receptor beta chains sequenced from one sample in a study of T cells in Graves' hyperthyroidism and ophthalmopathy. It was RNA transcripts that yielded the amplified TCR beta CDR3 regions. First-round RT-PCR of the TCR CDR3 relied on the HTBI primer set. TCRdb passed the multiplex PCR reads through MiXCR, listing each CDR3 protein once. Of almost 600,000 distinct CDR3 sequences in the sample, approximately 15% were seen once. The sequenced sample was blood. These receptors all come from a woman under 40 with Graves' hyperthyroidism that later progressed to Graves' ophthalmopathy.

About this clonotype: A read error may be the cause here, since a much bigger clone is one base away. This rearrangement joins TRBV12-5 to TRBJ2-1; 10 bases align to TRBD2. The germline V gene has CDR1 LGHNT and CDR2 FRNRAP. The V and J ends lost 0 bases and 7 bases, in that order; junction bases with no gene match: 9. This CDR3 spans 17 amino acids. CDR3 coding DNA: TGTGCTAGTGGTTTGGTATCAGCGGGAGGGCCGAGGAATGAGCAGTTCTTC. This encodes CASGLVSAGGPRNEQFF.

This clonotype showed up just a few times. In DNA form, the CDR3 reads TGTGCCAGCATACAAGTAGCGGGGCCAGAGCTAGCCAAAAACATTCAGTACTTC. Translation: CASIQVAGPELAKNIQYF. This rearrangement joins TRBV6-2 or TRBV6-3 to TRBJ2-4; 8 nucleotides agree with TRBD2. This CDR3 is 18 amino acids long. Germline CDR1 and CDR2: MNHEY and SVGEGT. After removal of 7 bases from V and 0 bases from J, the junction contained 14 bases not matched to a gene.

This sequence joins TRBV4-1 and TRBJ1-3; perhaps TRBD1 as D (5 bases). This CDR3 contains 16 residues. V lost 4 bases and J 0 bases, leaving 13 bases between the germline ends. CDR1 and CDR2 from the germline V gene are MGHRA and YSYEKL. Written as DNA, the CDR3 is TGCGCCAGCAGCCTTGAAGGGGATCTCTCTGGAAACACCATATATTTT. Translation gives CASSLEGDLSGNTIYF.

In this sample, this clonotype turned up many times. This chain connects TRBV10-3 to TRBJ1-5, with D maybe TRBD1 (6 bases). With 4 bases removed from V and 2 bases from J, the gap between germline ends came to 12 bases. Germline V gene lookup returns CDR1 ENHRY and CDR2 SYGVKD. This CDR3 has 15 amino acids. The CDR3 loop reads CAISAGGPGNQPQHF. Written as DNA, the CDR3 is TGTGCCATCAGTGCGGGGGGCCCTGGCAATCAGCCCCAGCATTTT.

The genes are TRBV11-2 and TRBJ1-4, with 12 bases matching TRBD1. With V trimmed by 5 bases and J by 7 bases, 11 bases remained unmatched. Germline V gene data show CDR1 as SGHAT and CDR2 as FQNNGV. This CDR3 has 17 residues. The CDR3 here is CASSPPGQGARGEKLFF. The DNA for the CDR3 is TGTGCCAGCAGCCCGCCGGGACAGGGGGCGCGGGGTGAAAAACTGTTTTTT.

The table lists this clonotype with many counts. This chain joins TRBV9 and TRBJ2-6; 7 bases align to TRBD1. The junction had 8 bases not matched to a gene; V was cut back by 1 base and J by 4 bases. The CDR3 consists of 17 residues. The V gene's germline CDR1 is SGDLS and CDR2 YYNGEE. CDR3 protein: CASSVPSGQAGANVLTF. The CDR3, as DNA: TGTGCCAGCAGCGTACCGTCCGGACAGGCAGGGGCCAACGTCCTGACTTTC.

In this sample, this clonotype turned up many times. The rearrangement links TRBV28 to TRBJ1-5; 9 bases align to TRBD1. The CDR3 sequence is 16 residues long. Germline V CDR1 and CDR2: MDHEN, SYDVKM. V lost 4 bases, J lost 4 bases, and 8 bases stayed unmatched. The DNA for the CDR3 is TGTGCCAGCAGTTCGTTTGGACAGGGGAGGAATCAGCCCCAGCATTTT. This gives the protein CASSSFGQGRNQPQHF.

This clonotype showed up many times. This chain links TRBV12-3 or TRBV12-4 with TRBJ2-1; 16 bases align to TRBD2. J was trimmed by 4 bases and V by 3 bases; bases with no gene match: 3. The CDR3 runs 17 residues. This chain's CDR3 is CASSLGLAGGGYNEQFF. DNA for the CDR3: TGTGCCAGCAGTTTGGGACTAGCGGGAGGGGGATACAATGAGCAGTTCTTC.

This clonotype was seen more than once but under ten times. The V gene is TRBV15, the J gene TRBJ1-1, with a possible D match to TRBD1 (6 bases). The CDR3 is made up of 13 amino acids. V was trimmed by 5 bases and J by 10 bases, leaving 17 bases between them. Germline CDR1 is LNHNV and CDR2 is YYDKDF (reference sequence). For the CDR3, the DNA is TGTGCCACCAGCGGGGACAAGGCGGGCTTAGCTTTCTTT. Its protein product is CATSGDKAGLAFF.

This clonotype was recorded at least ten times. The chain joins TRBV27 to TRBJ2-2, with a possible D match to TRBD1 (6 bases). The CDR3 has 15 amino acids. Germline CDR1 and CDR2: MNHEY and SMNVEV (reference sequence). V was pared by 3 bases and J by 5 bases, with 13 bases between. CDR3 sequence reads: CASSFQGIATGELFF. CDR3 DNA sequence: TGTGCCAGCAGTTTTCAGGGGATAGCAACCGGGGAGCTGTTTTTT.

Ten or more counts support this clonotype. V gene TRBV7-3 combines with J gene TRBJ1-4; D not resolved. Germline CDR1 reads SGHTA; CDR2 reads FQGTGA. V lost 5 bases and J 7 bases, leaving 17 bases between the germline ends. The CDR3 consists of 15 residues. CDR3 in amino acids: CASSVNSDTREKLFF. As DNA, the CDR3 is TGTGCCAGCAGCGTCAACAGTGATACGCGTGAAAAACTGTTTTTT.

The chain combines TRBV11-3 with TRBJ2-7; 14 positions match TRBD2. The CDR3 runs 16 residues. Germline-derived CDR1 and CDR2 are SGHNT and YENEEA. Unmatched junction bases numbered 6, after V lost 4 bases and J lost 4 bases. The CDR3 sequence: CASSSGTSGSGYEQYF. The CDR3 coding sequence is TGTGCCAGCAGCTCCGGGACTAGCGGGAGTGGTTACGAGCAGTACTTC.

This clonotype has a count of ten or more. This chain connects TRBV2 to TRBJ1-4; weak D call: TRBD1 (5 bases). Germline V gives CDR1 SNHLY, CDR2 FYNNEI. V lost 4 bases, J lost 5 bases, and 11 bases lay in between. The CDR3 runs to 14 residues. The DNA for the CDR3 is TGTGCCAGCAGTGCAGGGAATCAAAATGAAAAACTGTTTTTT. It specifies CASSAGNQNEKLFF.

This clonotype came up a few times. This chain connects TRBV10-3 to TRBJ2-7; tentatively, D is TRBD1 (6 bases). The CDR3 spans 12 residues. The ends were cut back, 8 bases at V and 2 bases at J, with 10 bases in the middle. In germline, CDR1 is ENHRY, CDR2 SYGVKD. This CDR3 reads CAIQGTPYEQYF. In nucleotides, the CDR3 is TGTGCCATCCAGGGGACCCCCTACGAGCAGTACTTC.